This TCR beta chain derives from a study of blood T cell repertoires in COVID-19. Study at large: COVID-19 samples, acute and convalescent, were from the United States, Italy and Spain. Sample material is recorded as cDNA or gDNA derived from T cells, B-cell-depleted T cells, or PBMCs.

CDR3 length equals 18 residues. V shed 0 bases, J shed 3 bases, and the junction held 10 bases outside the gene matches. Germline V lookup: CDR1 LGHDT, CDR2 YNNKEL (reference sequence). Authors' data handling: The assay estimated nucleated cells by amplifying reference gene primers. Using immunoSEQ multiplex PCR, the repertoire was profiled, and TCRdb retains in-frame clones only, with some absent. The DNA gave D and trimming, while V, J and clone size come from that table. The profile shows 140,000 to 150,000 clones, almost 85% of them singletons. This clone is a singleton in its sample. The sequence was obtained from a human donor with acute or convalescent COVID-19. The donor label of this sample is uncertain. Source material: peripheral blood. The gene calls are TRBV3-1 (or the pseudogene TRBV3-2) and TRBJ1-4; 7 bases fit TRBD1. The CDR3 region is CASSQEGVSQGPNEKLFF. The CDR3 nucleotides read TGTGCCAGCAGCCAAGAGGGGGTCTCACAGGGGCCTAATGAAAAACTGTTTTTT.